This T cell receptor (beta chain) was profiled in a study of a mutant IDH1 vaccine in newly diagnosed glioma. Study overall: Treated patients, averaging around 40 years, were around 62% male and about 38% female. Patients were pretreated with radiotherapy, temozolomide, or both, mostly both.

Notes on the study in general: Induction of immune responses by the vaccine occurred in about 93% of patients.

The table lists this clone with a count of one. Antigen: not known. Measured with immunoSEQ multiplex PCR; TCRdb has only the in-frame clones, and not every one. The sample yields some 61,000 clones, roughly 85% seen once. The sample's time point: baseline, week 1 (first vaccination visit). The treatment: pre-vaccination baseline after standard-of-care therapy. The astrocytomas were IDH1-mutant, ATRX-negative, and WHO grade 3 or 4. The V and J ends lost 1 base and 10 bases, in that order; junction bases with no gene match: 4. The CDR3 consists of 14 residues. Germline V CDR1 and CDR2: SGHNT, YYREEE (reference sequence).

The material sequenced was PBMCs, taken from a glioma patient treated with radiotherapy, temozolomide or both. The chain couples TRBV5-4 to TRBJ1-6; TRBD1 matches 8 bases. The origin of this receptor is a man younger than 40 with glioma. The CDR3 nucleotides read TGTGCCAGCAGCTTGAGGACAGGGAACTCACCCCTCCACTTT. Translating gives CASSLRTGNSPLHF.